This is a list of T cell receptor beta chains from one sample in a study of identical twins. TCRdb called the 5' RACE reads again in MiXCR, with one record for every CDR3 protein. The data hold about 520,000 distinct CDR3 sequences, with 20% to 25% observed a single time. This sample also appeared in a second study, on T cells expressing NK-cell markers.

Sequenced material: CD4+ T cells sorted from blood. These receptors were taken from a woman under 30 in good health. Each CDR3 is given with its conserved first and last residue. Clone size is given for some rows only: seen once, a few or many times, or a class if the clone is expanded.

>NA|TRBV29-1
CSVSQTDTQYF
>few|TRBV29-1
CSALDITNTEAFF
>NA|TRBV7-9
CASTYGEGTEAFF
>few|TRBV5-1
CASSSPATSGRWGNEQFF
>NA|TRBV20-1
CSASSSGRNSYEQYF
>few|TRBV29-1
CSVETQGPNTF
>NA|TRBV7-6
CASSLGSHHTDTQYF
>NA|TRBV4-1
CASSQALENYGYTF
>NA|TRBV19
CASSIEGAKARTFF
>NA|TRBV7-2
CASRAWGGAGEKLFF
>few|TRBV7-9
CASSFNTDLYGYTF
>many|TRBV7-2
CASSLPYGELFF
>NA|TRBV29-1
CSVEDSGGASDTQYF
>NA|TRBV20-1
CSVNNPPVEQYF
>few|TRBV18
CASSPSAGGQFF
>NA|TRBV20-1
CSASVGGGLNEQFF
>NA|TRBV14
CASSQDPTKETDTQYF
>NA|TRBV7-2
CASSHQSVGFYNEQFF
>few|TRBV12-3/TRBV12-4
CASSPTPGTGNTGELFF
>NA|TRBV20-1
CSANQWASEAFF
>once|TRBV10-1
CASSGHSPGLNAQKLFF
>many|TRBV12-3/TRBV12-4
CASSLAGTSGTDTQYF
>few|TRBV12-3/TRBV12-4
CASSFRQIYQETQYF
>few|TRBV27
CASSSPERNSPLHF
>NA|TRBV5-1
CASSAVVTGGAYNEQFF
>NA|TRBV10-3
CAIKVGLDNEQFF
>NA|TRBV5-1
CASSLEPSTEAFF
>NA|TRBV11-2
CASSLDGVRQPQHF
>NA|TRBV4-3
CASSQDSGVGQPQHF
>few|TRBV2
CASSEFVDYGYTF
>few|TRBV18
CASSPHRVATEAFF